The rows below give T cell receptor beta chains drawn from one sample of a study of cytomegalovirus exposure and HLA in healthy donors. TCRdb's copy holds only in-frame clones and misses some; the assay was immunoSEQ multiplex PCR. The sample consists of under 150,000 clones, roughly three quarters of them appearing once. The sequencing sample was made of PBMCs. These receptors all stem from a male donor in good health and CMV-seronegative. Both conserved end residues are part of each CDR3. A D gene is named only where the DNA matches it firmly. For some rows the clone size is stated as once, few or many, or as a class when expanded; others skip it.

>TRBJ1-1|TRBV6-5|.|TRBD1|12
CASSRGQAEAFF
TGTGCCAGCAGCCGAGGACAGGCTGAAGCTTTCTTT
>TRBJ2-7|TRBV6-5|once|TRBD1|14
CASSSPTGGYEQYF
TGTGCCAGCAGTTCCCCGACAGGGGGCTACGAGCAGTACTTC
>TRBJ2-7|TRBV5-1|.|TRBD1|15
CASSATGTGGYEQYF
TGCGCCAGCAGCGCGACCGGGACAGGGGGCTACGAGCAGTACTTC
>TRBJ1-3|TRBV6-1|.|TRBD1|13
CASQTGAGNTIYF
TGTGCCTCCCAGACAGGGGCTGGAAACACCATATATTTT
>TRBJ1-6|TRBV7-9|.|.|15
CASSLERLRESPLHF
TGTGCCAGCAGCTTAGAACGATTGAGGGAATCACCCCTCCACTTT
>TRBJ2-5|TRBV7-2|.|TRBD1|15
CASTQTGGAGETQYF
TGTGCCAGCACACAGACAGGGGGCGCGGGAGAGACCCAGTACTTC
>TRBJ1-4|TRBV9|.|.|15
CASAVGGSANEKLFF
TGTGCCAGCGCGGTTGGGGGGTCTGCTAATGAAAAACTGTTTTTT
>TRBJ1-1|TRBV7-3|.|TRBD1|13
CASRSTGGTEAFF
TGTGCCAGCAGGTCAACAGGGGGGACTGAAGCTTTCTTT
>TRBJ1-1|TRBV27|.|TRBD1|16
CASRNYRGPGRFEAFF
TGTGCCAGCAGGAATTACAGGGGGCCGGGCCGTTTTGAAGCTTTCTTT
>TRBJ2-5|TRBV14|.|.|13
CASSRGLLETQYF
TGTGCCAGCAGCCGAGGACTATTAGAGACCCAGTACTTC
>TRBJ1-3|TRBV9|.|.|14
CASSDSADGNTIYF
TGTGCCAGCTCCGACAGCGCAGATGGAAACACCATATATTTT
>TRBJ1-5|TRBV12-5|.|TRBD1|18
CASGLGATGGTSNQPQHF
TGTGCTAGTGGTTTGGGCGCAACAGGGGGCACGAGCAATCAGCCCCAGCATTTT
>TRBJ2-3|TRBV1|.|.|17
CTSRSAGHFSSTDTQYF
TGCACCAGCCGCTCCGCGGGGCACTTCTCTAGCACAGATACGCAGTATTTT
>TRBJ2-5|TRBV6-5|.|TRBD1|14
CASRSDRLREAQYF
TGTGCCAGTCGGTCGGACAGGCTTCGAGAAGCCCAGTACTTC
>TRBJ2-5|TRBV9|.|.|12
CASSVVGETQYF
TGTGCCAGCAGCGTAGTCGGAGAGACCCAGTACTTC
>TRBJ2-2|TRBV5-4|.|TRBD1|17
CASSLTVTGAHTGELFF
TGTGCCAGCAGCTTGACCGTTACAGGGGCGCACACCGGGGAGCTGTTTTTT
>TRBJ2-1|TRBV7-9|once|TRBD2|15
CSSSSLGGGYNEQFF
TGTTCCAGCAGCTCCCTGGGCGGGGGCTACAATGAGCAGTTCTTC
>TRBJ1-2|TRBV6-6|.|TRBD1|15
CASRQNRGENYGYTF
TGTGCCAGCAGGCAAAACAGGGGGGAAAACTATGGCTACACCTTC
>TRBJ1-1|TRBV5-1|.|.|14
CASSQGQLNTEAFF
TGCGCCAGCAGCCAGGGACAATTGAACACTGAAGCTTTCTTT
>TRBJ2-3|TRBV7-7|.|.|14
CASSANQGPDTQYF
TGTGCTAGCAGCGCTAATCAGGGCCCAGATACGCAGTATTTT
>TRBJ1-4|TRBV19|.|.|14
CASSSTGGNRKLFF
TGTGCCAGTAGCTCAACCGGGGGGAATAGAAAACTGTTTTTT
>TRBJ2-1|TRBV16|.|TRBD1|16
CASSLPGQGARGEQFF
TGTGCCAGCAGCCTTCCGGGACAGGGGGCTCGAGGTGAGCAGTTCTTC
>TRBJ2-1|TRBV6-6|few|TRBD2|15
CASSPSGGASNEQFF
TGTGCCAGCAGTCCTAGCGGGGGGGCTAGTAATGAGCAGTTCTTC
>TRBJ1-2|TRBV27|few|.|14
CASSLDRANYGYTF
TGTGCCAGCAGTTTAGACAGAGCTAACTATGGCTACACCTTC
>TRBJ2-2|TRBV18|once|TRBD1|17
CASSRRPHRGDTGELFF
TGTGCCAGCTCACGGAGACCTCACAGGGGGGACACCGGGGAGCTGTTTTTT
>TRBJ1-6|TRBV7-2|.|TRBD1|15
CASSSQGQGNSPLHF
TGTGCCAGCAGCAGCCAGGGACAGGGCAATTCACCCCTCCACTTT
>TRBJ2-7|TRBV11-3|.|TRBD2|15
CASSSLAGGSHEQYF
TGTGCCAGCAGCTCCTTAGCGGGGGGAAGCCACGAGCAGTACTTC
>TRBJ1-4|TRBV9|.|.|15
CASSVDGGANEKLFF
TGTGCCAGCAGCGTAGATGGAGGGGCTAATGAAAAACTGTTTTTT
>TRBJ1-1|TRBV18|once|.|16
CASSPRGGFGNTEAFF
TGTGCCAGCTCACCCAGGGGTGGTTTCGGGAACACTGAAGCTTTCTTT
>TRBJ1-2|TRBV9|.|.|11
CASSGSGRNTF
TGTGCCAGCAGCGGTTCGGGTAGAAACACCTTC